This TCR beta chain is drawn from a study of radiation and T cells in renal cell carcinoma. Background on the study: Nephrectomy followed 15 Gy stereotactic body radiation by 4 weeks. General study points: Top tumor clonotypes rose in blood 2 weeks post-radiation, then contracted. No pretreatment tumor biopsies were available for baseline clonotypes.

TCRdb keeps only in-frame clones here, not all; method: immunoSEQ multiplex PCR. Of under 150,000 clones in the sample, 75% to 90% were seen once. Germline CDR1 and CDR2: SGHTA and FQGNSA. The CDR3 consists of 16 residues. V lost 3 bases to trimming and J lost 5 bases; unmatched junction nucleotides: 9. Time point of the sample: blood 2 weeks post-SBRT. Treatment described: 15 Gy SBRT to primary tumor, nephrectomy 4 weeks later. This renal cell carcinoma was of the clear cell type. This clone was counted once. The antigen is not known. The V gene is TRBV7-2, the J gene TRBJ1-5, with 8 bases matching TRBD1. The source was blood, collected from a patient whose treatment included radiotherapy and nephrectomy. The sequence was obtained from a woman in her sixties or seventies with renal cell carcinoma. CDR3 nucleotide sequence: TGTGCCAGCAGCTTGGGTACAGGGGGAGGGTATCAGCCCCAGCATTTT. Translation gives CASSLGTGGGYQPQHF.